Listed below are T cell receptor beta chains from one sample, sequenced in a study of CD8 T cells in ankylosing spondylitis. TCRdb re-called the 5' RACE reads through MiXCR, storing one row per CDR3 protein. Of 200,000 or so distinct CDR3 sequences listed, approximately 12% were seen once; the top ten hold 11%. Input material: blood, either unsorted or a sorted T cell fraction (not recorded which). The origin of the receptors is a female donor with ankylosing spondylitis or in good health (not recorded which). Both conserved end residues are part of each CDR3. Fields, in order: CDR3 DNA, CDR3 protein, J gene, D gene, clone size, V gene. A D gene is named only where the DNA matches it firmly. Clone size appears in some rows only: once, few, many, or a class for an expanded clone.

CDR3 DNA: TGTGCCAGCAGTTTACAGCGGGTCACAGATACGCAGTATTTT
CDR3 protein: CASSLQRVTDTQYF
J gene: TRBJ2-3
D gene: -
clone size: few
V gene: TRBV12-3/TRBV12-4

CDR3 DNA: TGCGCCAGCAGCCGGACTAGCGGGCCAAACAATGAGCAGTTCTTC
CDR3 protein: CASSRTSGPNNEQFF
J gene: TRBJ2-1
D gene: TRBD2
clone size: -
V gene: TRBV5-1

CDR3 DNA: TGTGCCAGCAGCTTGGTCCGGGATAGCAATCAGCCCCAGCATTTT
CDR3 protein: CASSLVRDSNQPQHF
J gene: TRBJ1-5
D gene: -
clone size: many
V gene: TRBV5-6

CDR3 DNA: TGTGCCAGCAGCCAAGATCTTGTACTAGCGGGAGTGTACTTC
CDR3 protein: CASSQDLVLAGVYF
J gene: TRBJ2-7
D gene: TRBD2
clone size: few
V gene: TRBV3-1

CDR3 DNA: TGCACAATCCGGGAGACGGGATACAATGAGCAGTTCTTC
CDR3 protein: CTIRETGYNEQFF
J gene: TRBJ2-1
D gene: -
clone size: many
V gene: TRBV20-1

CDR3 DNA: TGTGCCAGCAGCTCGGGACAGGGGGGAGAGACCCAGTACTTC
CDR3 protein: CASSSGQGGETQYF
J gene: TRBJ2-5
D gene: TRBD1
clone size: many
V gene: TRBV7-2

CDR3 DNA: TGTGCCAGCTCACCAACAGGGGCAAGGAACACTGAAGCTTTCTTT
CDR3 protein: CASSPTGARNTEAFF
J gene: TRBJ1-1
D gene: TRBD1
clone size: -
V gene: TRBV18

CDR3 DNA: TGTGCCAGCAGAACATCCGGGGGTCACTCCTACGAGCAGTACTTC
CDR3 protein: CASRTSGGHSYEQYF
J gene: TRBJ2-7
D gene: -
clone size: many
V gene: TRBV27

CDR3 DNA: TGTGCCAGCAGCCAAGGAAGGAGCCAGCCCCAGCATTTT
CDR3 protein: CASSQGRSQPQHF
J gene: TRBJ1-5
D gene: -
clone size: many
V gene: TRBV3-1

CDR3 DNA: TGCAGTGCCCCCCTACTTCAAACAGATACGCAGTATTTT
CDR3 protein: CSAPLLQTDTQYF
J gene: TRBJ2-3
D gene: -
clone size: many
V gene: TRBV20-1

CDR3 DNA: TGTGCCAGCAGACCACTAGCGGGAGGGGGTAATGAGCAGTTCTTC
CDR3 protein: CASRPLAGGGNEQFF
J gene: TRBJ2-1
D gene: TRBD2
clone size: medium-sized
V gene: TRBV6-2/TRBV6-3

CDR3 DNA: TGTGCCAGCAGCTTATGGGGCGGGCAGCCCCAGCATTTT
CDR3 protein: CASSLWGGQPQHF
J gene: TRBJ1-5
D gene: -
clone size: many
V gene: TRBV7-2